The rows below give T cell receptor beta chains drawn from one sample of a study of CD8+CD57+ T cells in acquired aplastic anemia. Each CDR3 protein gets one entry after TCRdb re-called the reads with MiXCR. The sample carries around 180,000 distinct CDR3 sequences, 64% recorded once. Sequencing input: sorted CD4+, CD8+, or CD8+CD57+ T cells (not recorded which) from PBMCs. The receptors derive from a human donor with severe aplastic anemia or a healthy control (not recorded which). CDR3s include the opening cysteine and the closing phenylalanine or tryptophan. A D gene is named only where the DNA matches it firmly. Size is omitted from some rows. Given values are once, few, many or a class for expanded clones.

NA	TRBV25-1	TRBJ2-1	NA	TGTGCCAGCAGAAGTAGCGTGACTAATGAGCAGTTCTTC	CASRSSVTNEQFF
many	TRBV7-3	TRBJ1-1	NA	TGCGCCCAAGTAAAGGAAAATCCACAATTCACTGAAGCTTTCTTT	CAQVKENPQFTEAFF
NA	TRBV10-2	TRBJ1-2	NA	TGTGCCAGCAGCCAAGACCCCATCCAGACAGCTAACTATGGCTACACCTTC	CASSQDPIQTANYGYTF
many	TRBV7-9	TRBJ1-5	TRBD1	TGTGCCAGCAGCTTAGGACAGGGGGCTCAGCCCCAGCATTTT	CASSLGQGAQPQHF
NA	TRBV25-1	TRBJ2-7	TRBD1	TGTGCCAGCAGACCGAGGGGGCCCAACTACGAGCAGTACTTC	CASRPRGPNYEQYF
many	TRBV19	TRBJ2-2	NA	TGTGCCAGTAGTATAGCCCCCGGGGAGCTGTTTTTT	CASSIAPGELFF
once	TRBV29-1	TRBJ2-2	NA	TGCAGCGTTGATATAGCGGCCGCCGGGGAGCTGTTTTTT	CSVDIAAAGELFF
NA	TRBV29-1	TRBJ2-7	NA	TGCAGCGTTGCTTCACAGTTCTACGAGCAGTACTTC	CSVASQFYEQYF
many	TRBV7-3	TRBJ2-1	TRBD2	TGTGCCAGCAGCATGTCTAGCGGGCCCTACAATGAGCAGTTCTTC	CASSMSSGPYNEQFF
NA	TRBV19	TRBJ2-1	TRBD1	TGTGCCAGTAGTGTGGGACAGACCTTCAATGAGCAGTTCTTC	CASSVGQTFNEQFF
NA	TRBV29-1	TRBJ2-7	TRBD1	TGTGCCTGGCAGGGACAGGGGGAAGAGCAGTACTTC	CAWQGQGEEQYF
NA	TRBV20-1	TRBJ2-7	NA	TGCAGTGCTAGAGATCCAACGGCATACGAGCAGTACTTC	CSARDPTAYEQYF
once	TRBV9	TRBJ1-1	NA	TGTGCCAGCAGCCCTCCATGGGGGAGTGACACTGAAGCTTTCTTT	CASSPPWGSDTEAFF
NA	TRBV10-3	TRBJ1-2	TRBD1	TGTGCCATCAGAGGGGCACAGGGGGCTTCTCCAGACTATGGCTACACCTTC	CAIRGAQGASPDYGYTF
NA	TRBV5-1	TRBJ2-7	NA	TGCGCCAGCAGCCTGGCAGGACCTTACTCCTACGAGCAGTACTTC	CASSLAGPYSYEQYF
NA	TRBV20-1	TRBJ2-7	TRBD2	TGCAGTGCTAGAGAGGGAGGGAAAGAGCAGTACTTC	CSAREGGKEQYF
few	TRBV25-1	TRBJ1-1	TRBD1	TGTGCCAGCACGCCCCATGACTACAGGGGTCGGAACACTGAAGCTTTCTTT	CASTPHDYRGRNTEAFF
NA	TRBV2	TRBJ1-6	TRBD1	TGTGCCAGCAGCCCTACGACAGGGCTAATCAATTCACCCCTCCACTTT	CASSPTTGLINSPLHF
NA	TRBV19	TRBJ1-6	NA	TGTGCCAGTAGTATAGTAGCGGGGGCCGTCGGATCACCCCTCCACTTT	CASSIVAGAVGSPLHF
NA	TRBV15	TRBJ1-6	NA	TGTGCCAGTACGGGTTGGGGGAATAATTCACCCCTCCACTTT	CASTGWGNNSPLHF
NA	TRBV12-3/TRBV12-4	TRBJ1-1	NA	TGTGCCAGCACCGTACCTGGGCTGACAGTGGGGAACACTGAAGCTTTCTTT	CASTVPGLTVGNTEAFF
NA	TRBV29-1	TRBJ2-6	NA	TGCAGCGTTGATGTGGGTGCGAAAGGGGCCAACGTCCTGACTTTC	CSVDVGAKGANVLTF
once	TRBV29-1	TRBJ2-2	NA	TGCAGCGTTGAAAGGGCGGGGTTGAACACCGGGGAGCTGTTTTTT	CSVERAGLNTGELFF
NA	TRBV12-5	TRBJ1-1	TRBD1	TGTGCCAGCAGTACTGGACAGGGCACTGAAGCTTTCTTT	CASSTGQGTEAFF
NA	TRBV29-1	TRBJ2-5	TRBD1	TGCAGCGCACAGGGGGCATGGGAGACCCAGTACTTC	CSAQGAWETQYF
NA	TRBV29-1	TRBJ2-7	TRBD1	TGCAGCACCCGACAGGGGGCGTACGAGCAGTACTTC	CSTRQGAYEQYF
NA	TRBV5-6	TRBJ2-1	NA	TGTGCCAGCAGCTGGGGTAGCGACCACAATGAGCAGTTCTTC	CASSWGSDHNEQFF
NA	TRBV20-1	TRBJ1-2	NA	TGCAGTGCTAGAGCCCTACTGGGCTATGGCTACACCTTC	CSARALLGYGYTF